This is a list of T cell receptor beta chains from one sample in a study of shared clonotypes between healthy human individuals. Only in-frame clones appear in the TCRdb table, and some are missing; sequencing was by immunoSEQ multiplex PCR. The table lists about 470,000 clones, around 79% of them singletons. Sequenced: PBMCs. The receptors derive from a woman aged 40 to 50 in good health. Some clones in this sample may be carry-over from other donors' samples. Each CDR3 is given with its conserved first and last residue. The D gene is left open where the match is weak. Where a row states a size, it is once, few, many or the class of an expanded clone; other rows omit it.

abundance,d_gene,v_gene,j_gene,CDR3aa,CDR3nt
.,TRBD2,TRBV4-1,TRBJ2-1,CASSQGLAVNNEQFF,TGCGCCAGCAGCCAAGGGCTAGCGGTGAACAATGAGCAGTTCTTC
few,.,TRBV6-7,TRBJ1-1,CASSYVGSGDEAFF,TGTGCCAGCAGTTACGTAGGGAGTGGGGATGAAGCTTTCTTT
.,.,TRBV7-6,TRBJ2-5,CASSLGPQETQYF,TGTGCCAGCAGCTTAGGACCCCAAGAGACCCAGTACTTC
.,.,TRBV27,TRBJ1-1,CASRYWGSTEAFF,TGTGCCAGCAGGTACTGGGGGAGCACTGAAGCTTTCTTT
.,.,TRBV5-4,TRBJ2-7,CASSRDHSYEQYF,TGTGCCAGCAGCCGGGACCACTCCTACGAGCAGTACTTC
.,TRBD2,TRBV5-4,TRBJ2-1,CASSIRLAGGPGKQFF,TGTGCCAGCAGCATAAGACTAGCGGGAGGGCCGGGTAAGCAGTTCTTC
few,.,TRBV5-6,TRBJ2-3,CASSVTSTDTQYF,TGTGCCAGCAGCGTAACTAGCACAGATACGCAGTATTTT
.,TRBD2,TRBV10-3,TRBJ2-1,CAISLAGGSYNEQFF,TGTGCCATCAGTTTAGCGGGAGGGTCCTACAATGAGCAGTTCTTC
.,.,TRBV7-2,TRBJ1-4,CASRSPSVGEKLFF,TGTGCCAGCAGGTCCCCGTCGGTGGGGGAAAAACTGTTTTTT
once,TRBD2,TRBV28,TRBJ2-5,CASSSRFSGRLGETQYF,TGTGCCAGCAGTTCCCGTTTTAGCGGGAGGTTAGGAGAGACCCAGTACTTC
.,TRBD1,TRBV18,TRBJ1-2,CASSATGTNYGYTF,TGTGCCAGCTCAGCGACAGGGACCAACTATGGCTACACCTTC
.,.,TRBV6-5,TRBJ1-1,CASTYDQTNTEAFF,TGTGCCAGCACCTATGACCAGACCAACACTGAAGCTTTCTTT
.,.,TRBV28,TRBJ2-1,CASSLMYHEQFF,TGTGCCAGCAGTTTAATGTACCATGAGCAGTTCTTC
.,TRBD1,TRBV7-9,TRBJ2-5,CASSPDRIMETQYF,TGTGCCAGCAGCCCGGACAGGATTATGGAGACCCAGTACTTC
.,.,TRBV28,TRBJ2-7,CASRRTGEQYF,TGTGCCAGCAGGAGGACTGGTGAGCAGTACTTC
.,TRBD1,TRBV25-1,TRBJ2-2,CASSVGQRAGELFF,TGTGCCAGCAGTGTGGGACAGCGAGCCGGGGAGCTGTTTTTT
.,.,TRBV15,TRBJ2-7,CATSSEQGGEQYF,TGTGCCACCAGCAGCGAACAGGGCGGCGAGCAGTACTTC
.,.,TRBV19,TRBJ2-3,CASSIGGTLTDTQYF,TGTGCCAGTAGTATTGGCGGGACACTCACAGATACGCAGTATTTT
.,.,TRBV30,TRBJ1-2,CAWSVSGYGYTF,TGTGCCTGGAGTGTATCGGGCTATGGCTACACCTTC
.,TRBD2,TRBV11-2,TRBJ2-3,CASRLGRAGTDTQYF,TGTGCCAGCAGATTAGGGAGGGCTGGCACAGATACGCAGTATTTT
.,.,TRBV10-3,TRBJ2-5,CAIRRGGRETQYF,TGTGCCATCAGGAGGGGGGGTCGAGAGACCCAGTACTTC
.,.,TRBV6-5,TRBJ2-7,CASSYGRDEQYF,TGTGCCAGCAGTTACGGCCGGGACGAGCAGTACTTC
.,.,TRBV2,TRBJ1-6,CASSGGLSSYNSPLHF,TGTGCCAGCAGTGGTGGGTTAAGCTCCTATAATTCACCCCTCCACTTT
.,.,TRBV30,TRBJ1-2,CAWSVRVGKNYGYTF,TGTGCCTGGAGTGTACGTGTAGGGAAGAACTATGGCTACACCTTC
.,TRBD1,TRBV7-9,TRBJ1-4,CASSQRDRDLFF,TGTGCCAGCAGCCAACGGGACAGGGACCTGTTTTTT
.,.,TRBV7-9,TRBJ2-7,CASSSRGFGSYEQYF,TGTGCCAGCAGCTCCCGGGGGTTCGGGAGCTACGAGCAGTACTTC
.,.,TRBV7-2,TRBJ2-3,CASSLVNTRTDTQYF,TGTGCCAGCAGCTTAGTGAACACTCGCACAGATACGCAGTATTTT
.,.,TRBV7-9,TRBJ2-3,CASSFVEFGTDTQYF,TGTGCCAGCAGCTTCGTGGAGTTTGGCACAGATACGCAGTATTTT